Shown below are 2 T cell receptor beta chains from a single sample sequenced in a study of cytomegalovirus exposure and HLA in healthy donors. The PCR made use of 60 Vbeta and 13 Jbeta primers. The repertoire was sequenced with immunoSEQ multiplex PCR; TCRdb's copy has only in-frame clones and lacks some. The table records over 70,000 clones, more than 70% of them present only once. Sequencing was performed on PBMCs. These receptors were taken from a young man in good health and CMV-seronegative.

A few counts support this clone. In DNA, the CDR3 is TGTGCCAGCAGTGAAGAAGAGGGATCTGGGGCCAACGTCCTGACTTTC. Translation gives CASSEEEGSGANVLTF. This chain uses TRBV6-1 with TRBJ2-6; TRBD2 might be the D (5 bases). Germline lookup yields CDR1 MNHNS and CDR2 SASEGT. Trimming took 1 base from V and 1 from J, leaving 8 bases between them. There are 16 residues in the CDR3.

V is TRBV28 and J is TRBJ2-2; no clear D. This CDR3 comprises 13 residues. V was trimmed by 5 bases and J by 5 bases, leaving 9 bases between them. The germline CDR1 and CDR2 sequences are MDHEN and SYDVKM. In nucleotides, the CDR3 is TGTGCCAGCAGTCCCCGAGTGACCGGGGAGCTGTTTTTT. The encoded protein is CASSPRVTGELFF.